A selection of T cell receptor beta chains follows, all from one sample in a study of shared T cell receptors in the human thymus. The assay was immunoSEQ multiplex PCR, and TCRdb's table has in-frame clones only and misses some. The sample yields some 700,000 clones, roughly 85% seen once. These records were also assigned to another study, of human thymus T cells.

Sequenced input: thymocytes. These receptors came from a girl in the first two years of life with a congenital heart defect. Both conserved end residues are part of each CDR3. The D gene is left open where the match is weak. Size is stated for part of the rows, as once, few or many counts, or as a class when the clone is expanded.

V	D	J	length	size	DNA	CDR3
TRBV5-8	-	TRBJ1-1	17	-	TGTGCCAGGGCTGCCCCATTCACGGGGGGTCTGAACACTGAAGCTTTCTTT	CARAAPFTGGLNTEAFF
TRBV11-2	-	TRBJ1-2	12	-	TGTGCCAGCAGCAGGGAGGGTTATGGCTACACCTTC	CASSREGYGYTF
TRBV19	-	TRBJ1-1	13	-	TGTGCCAGTAGTCCCCGGGGGAACACTGAAGCTTTCTTT	CASSPRGNTEAFF
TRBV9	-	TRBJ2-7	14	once	TGTGCCAGCAGCCCACAGAGACAGCCTTACGAGCAGTACTTC	CASSPQRQPYEQYF
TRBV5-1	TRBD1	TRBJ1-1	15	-	TGCGCCAGCAGCCTTCGGACAGGGATGGGCACTGAAGCTTTCTTT	CASSLRTGMGTEAFF
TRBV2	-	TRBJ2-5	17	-	TGTGCCAGCAGTGATGAAGGGCCGACAGCGTACCAAGAGACCCAGTACTTC	CASSDEGPTAYQETQYF
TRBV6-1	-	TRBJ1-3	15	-	TGTGCCAGCAGTGAAAGGGGGGGTCGTGGAAACACCATATATTTT	CASSERGGRGNTIYF
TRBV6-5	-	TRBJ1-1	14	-	TGTGCCAGCAGTTACGTCGTCCAGGGCACTGAAGCTTTCTTT	CASSYVVQGTEAFF
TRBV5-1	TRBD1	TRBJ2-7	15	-	TGCGCCAGCAGCCCCCGGACAGGGGCTGGCTACGAGCAGTACTTC	CASSPRTGAGYEQYF
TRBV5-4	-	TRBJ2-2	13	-	TGTGCCAGCAGCGGAGAAGGCACCGGGGAGCTGTTTTTT	CASSGEGTGELFF
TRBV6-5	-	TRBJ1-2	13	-	TGTGCCAGCAGTTACATGGGGAGCTATGGCTACGCCTTC	CASSYMGSYGYAF
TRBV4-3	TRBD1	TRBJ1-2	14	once	TGCGCCAGCAGCCAAGGGACAGGGGACTATGGCTACACCTTC	CASSQGTGDYGYTF
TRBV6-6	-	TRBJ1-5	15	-	TGTGCCAGCAGTTACTCGAACAGGGTTGATCAGCCCCAGCATTTT	CASSYSNRVDQPQHF
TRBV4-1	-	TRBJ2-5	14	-	TGCGCCAGCAGCCAAGGTGGCTCCGAAGAGACCCAGTACTTC	CASSQGGSEETQYF
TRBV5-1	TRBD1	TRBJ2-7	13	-	TGCGCCAGCAGCAGGGACAGGGTTGGCGAGCAGTACTTC	CASSRDRVGEQYF
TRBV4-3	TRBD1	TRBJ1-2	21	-	TGCGCCAGCAGCCAAGACCGGGGCGAGGGGGCCGGGGCTCCTGAGGACTATGGCTACACCTTC	CASSQDRGEGAGAPEDYGYTF
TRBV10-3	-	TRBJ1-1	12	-	TGTGCCATCAGTGGACTGGATACTGAAGCTTTCTTT	CAISGLDTEAFF
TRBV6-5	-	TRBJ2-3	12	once	TGTGCCAGCAGTGACCAACAGGGAAGGGTACTATTT	CASSDQQGRVLF
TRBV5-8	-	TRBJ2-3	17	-	TGTGCCAGCAGCTTGGGTCCGGGGGGCTCACGCACAGATACGCAGTATTTT	CASSLGPGGSRTDTQYF
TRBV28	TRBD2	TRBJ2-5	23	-	TGTGCCAGCAGACCTAGCCCCAGACCTACTAGCGGGGGCCCCAATATGGCGCAAGAGACCCAGTACTTC	CASRPSPRPTSGGPNMAQETQYF
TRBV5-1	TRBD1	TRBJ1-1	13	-	TGCGCCAGCAGCTTGGGACAGGGGGCTGAAGCTTTCTTT	CASSLGQGAEAFF
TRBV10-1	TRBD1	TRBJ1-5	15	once	TGCGCCAGCAACGCCGGACAGGGCGCCAATCAGCCCCAGCATTTT	CASNAGQGANQPQHF
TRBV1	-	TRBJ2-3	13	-	TGCACCAGCGGCGGGGGGCCGACAGATACGCAGTATTTT	CTSGGGPTDTQYF
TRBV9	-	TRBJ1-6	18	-	TGTGCCAGCAGCCCCTTTATCGACTTGAGCTCCTATAATTCACCCCTCCACTTT	CASSPFIDLSSYNSPLHF
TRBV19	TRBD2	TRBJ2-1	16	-	TGTGCCATATCGCCCGATAGCGGGGGAACCTACAATGAGCAGTTCTTC	CAISPDSGGTYNEQFF
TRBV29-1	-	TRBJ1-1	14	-	TGCAGCGTTGAATCCCCGGGGTGGGCGACTGAAGCTTTCTTT	CSVESPGWATEAFF
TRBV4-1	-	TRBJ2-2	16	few	TGCGCCAGCAGCCAAGTCGGGGGTGCGAACACCGGGGAGCTGTTTTTT	CASSQVGGANTGELFF
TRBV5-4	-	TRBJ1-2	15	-	TGTGCCAGCAGTTGCCAAATTCGGACAGACTATGGCTACACCTTC	CASSCQIRTDYGYTF
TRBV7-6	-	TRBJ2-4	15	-	TGTGCCAGCAGCTTAGGACCGGGGACCAAAAACATTCAGTACTTC	CASSLGPGTKNIQYF
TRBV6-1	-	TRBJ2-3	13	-	TGTGCCAGGGAGGAGGCCTACACAGATACGCAGTATTTT	CAREEAYTDTQYF
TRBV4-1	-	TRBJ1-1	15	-	TGCGCCAGCAGCCAAGATGGAGGACTGAACACTGAAGCTTTCTTT	CASSQDGGLNTEAFF
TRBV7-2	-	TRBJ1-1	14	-	TGTGCCAGCAGCTTAGCGACCGCGGGGACTGAAGCTTTCTTT	CASSLATAGTEAFF
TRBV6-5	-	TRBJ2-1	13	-	TGTGCCAGCAGTTATTCTCTCGGCAATGAGCAGTTCTTC	CASSYSLGNEQFF
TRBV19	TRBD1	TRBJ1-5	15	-	TGTGCCAGTAAACCGGGACAGGGGGCATGGCAGCCCCAGCATTTT	CASKPGQGAWQPQHF
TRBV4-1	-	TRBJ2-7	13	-	TGCGCCAGCAGCCAACTGGGGGCTGAGGAGCAGTACTTC	CASSQLGAEEQYF
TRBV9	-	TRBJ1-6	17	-	TGTGCCAGCAGCGTAGAGGGGGAAGTCTCCTATAATTCACCCCTCCACTTT	CASSVEGEVSYNSPLHF
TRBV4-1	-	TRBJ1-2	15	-	TGCGCCAGCAGCTGGGTGGGGGCAGGAGACTATGGCTACACCTTC	CASSWVGAGDYGYTF
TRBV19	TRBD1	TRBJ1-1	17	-	TGTGCCAGTAGTTTTCCTATCAGGGACAGGGGATTGACTGAAGCTTTCTTT	CASSFPIRDRGLTEAFF
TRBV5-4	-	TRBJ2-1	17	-	TGTGCCAGCACCCTGGGGGGGGGCCATAGCTCCTACAATGAGCAGTTCTTC	CASTLGGGHSSYNEQFF
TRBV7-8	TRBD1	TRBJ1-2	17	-	TGTGCCAGCAGCTTAGGACAGGGGGCGCCTTACTGGCATGGCTACACCTTC	CASSLGQGAPYWHGYTF
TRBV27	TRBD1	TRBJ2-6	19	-	TGTGCCACCCTCCGGACAGGGTGGGCGAAAGACTCTGGGGCCAACGTCCTGACTTTC	CATLRTGWAKDSGANVLTF
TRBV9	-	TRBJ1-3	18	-	TGTGCCAGCAGCGCTAATACCACACAGGGAGACTCTGGAAACACCATATATTTT	CASSANTTQGDSGNTIYF
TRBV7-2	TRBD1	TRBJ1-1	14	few	TGTGCCAGCAGCTTGCGACAGGGAGACACTGAAGCTTTCTTT	CASSLRQGDTEAFF
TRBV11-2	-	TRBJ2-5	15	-	TGTGCCAGCAGCTTAGTAGAATGTACCCAAGAGACCCAGTACTTC	CASSLVECTQETQYF
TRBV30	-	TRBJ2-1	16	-	TGTGCCTGGACCCTATGGCCGGGGGGCCCCTACGATGAGCAGTTCTTC	CAWTLWPGGPYDEQFF
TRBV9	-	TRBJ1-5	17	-	TGTGCCAGCAGCCGGGGGGTCTACAAGGGGTTGAGTCAGCCCCAGCATTTT	CASSRGVYKGLSQPQHF
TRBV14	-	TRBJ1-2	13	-	TGTGCCAGCAGCCCATTTAGGGGCTATGGCTACACCTTC	CASSPFRGYGYTF
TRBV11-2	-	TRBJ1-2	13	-	TGTGCCAGCAGCTTAGACGGGTCCTATGGCTACACCTTC	CASSLDGSYGYTF
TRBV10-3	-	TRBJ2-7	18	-	TGTGCCATCAGTGAGTCGATTTTGCGGACAGCAAACTCCTACGAGCAGTACTTC	CAISESILRTANSYEQYF
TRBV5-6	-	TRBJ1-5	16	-	TGTGCCAGCAGCTTGGCCTCTGGGAGAAAACATCAGCCCCAGCATTTT	CASSLASGRKHQPQHF